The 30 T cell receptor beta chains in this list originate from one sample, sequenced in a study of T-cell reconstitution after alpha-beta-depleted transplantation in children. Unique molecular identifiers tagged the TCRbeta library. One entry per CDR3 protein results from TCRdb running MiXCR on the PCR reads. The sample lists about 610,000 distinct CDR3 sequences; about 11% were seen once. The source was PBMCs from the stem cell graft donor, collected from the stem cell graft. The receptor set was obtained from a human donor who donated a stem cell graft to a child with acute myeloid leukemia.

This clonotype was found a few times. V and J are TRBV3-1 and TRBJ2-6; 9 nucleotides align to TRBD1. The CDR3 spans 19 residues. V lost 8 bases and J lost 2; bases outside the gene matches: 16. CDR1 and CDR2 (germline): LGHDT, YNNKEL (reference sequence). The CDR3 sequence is CASCFSGTGRLAGANVLTF. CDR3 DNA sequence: TGTGCCAGCTGTTTTAGTGGGACAGGGAGACTCGCTGGGGCCAACGTCCTGACTTTC.

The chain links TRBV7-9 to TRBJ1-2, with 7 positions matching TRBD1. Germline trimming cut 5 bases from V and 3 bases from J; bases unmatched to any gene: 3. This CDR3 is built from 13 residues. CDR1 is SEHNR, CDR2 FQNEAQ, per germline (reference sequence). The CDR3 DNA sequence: TGTGCCAGCAGCCCGGACAGGCACTATGGCTACACCTTC. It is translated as CASSPDRHYGYTF.

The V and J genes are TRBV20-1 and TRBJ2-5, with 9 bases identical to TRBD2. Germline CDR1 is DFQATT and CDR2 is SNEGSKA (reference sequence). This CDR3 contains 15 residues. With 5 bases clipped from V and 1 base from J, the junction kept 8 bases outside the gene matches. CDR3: CSAGRGGVSQETQYF. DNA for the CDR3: TGCAGTGCTGGGCGGGGGGGAGTTAGCCAAGAGACCCAGTACTTC.

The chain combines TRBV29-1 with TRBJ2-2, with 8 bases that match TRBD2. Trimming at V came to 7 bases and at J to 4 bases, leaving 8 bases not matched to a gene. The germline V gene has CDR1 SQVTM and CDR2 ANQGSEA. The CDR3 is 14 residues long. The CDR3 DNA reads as TGCAGCGCCGGACTAGCTGGAACCACCGGGGAGCTGTTTTTT. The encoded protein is CSAGLAGTTGELFF.

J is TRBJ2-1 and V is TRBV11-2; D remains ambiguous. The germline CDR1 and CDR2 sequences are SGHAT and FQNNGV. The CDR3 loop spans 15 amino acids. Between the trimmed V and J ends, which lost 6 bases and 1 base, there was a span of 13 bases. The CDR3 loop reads CASRLDGVSYNEQFF. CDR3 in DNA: TGTGCCAGCAGATTGGACGGCGTTTCCTACAATGAGCAGTTCTTC.

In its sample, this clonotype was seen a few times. The CDR3 spells CASSSHGTGGIYGYTF. The DNA for the CDR3 is TGTGCCAGCAGTTCACACGGGACAGGGGGGATCTATGGCTACACCTTC. The chain links TRBV28 to TRBJ1-2; 11 nucleotides line up with TRBD1. V shed 4 bases, J shed 4 bases, and the junction held 8 bases outside the gene matches. This CDR3 is 16 amino acids long. Germline V lookup: CDR1 MDHEN, CDR2 SYDVKM.

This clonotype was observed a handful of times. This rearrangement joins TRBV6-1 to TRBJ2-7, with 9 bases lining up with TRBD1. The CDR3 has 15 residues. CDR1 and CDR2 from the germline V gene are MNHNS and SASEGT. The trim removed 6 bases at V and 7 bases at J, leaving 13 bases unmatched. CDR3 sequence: CASRRTGTGLKEQYF. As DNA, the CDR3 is TGTGCCAGCAGGCGGACCGGGACAGGGCTGAAAGAGCAGTACTTC.

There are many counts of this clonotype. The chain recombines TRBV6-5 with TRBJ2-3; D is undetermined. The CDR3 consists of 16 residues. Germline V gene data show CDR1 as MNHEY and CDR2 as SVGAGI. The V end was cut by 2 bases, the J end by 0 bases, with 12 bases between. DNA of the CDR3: TGTGCCAGCAGTTACGGGTGGCTATCTAGCACAGATACGCAGTATTTT. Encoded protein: CASSYGWLSSTDTQYF.

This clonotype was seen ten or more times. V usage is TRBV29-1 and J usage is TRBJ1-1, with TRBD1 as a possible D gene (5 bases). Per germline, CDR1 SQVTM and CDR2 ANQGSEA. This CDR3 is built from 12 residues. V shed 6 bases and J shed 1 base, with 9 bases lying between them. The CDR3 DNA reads TGCAGCGTCAAACAGGCGAACACTGAAGCTTTCTTT. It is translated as CSVKQANTEAFF.

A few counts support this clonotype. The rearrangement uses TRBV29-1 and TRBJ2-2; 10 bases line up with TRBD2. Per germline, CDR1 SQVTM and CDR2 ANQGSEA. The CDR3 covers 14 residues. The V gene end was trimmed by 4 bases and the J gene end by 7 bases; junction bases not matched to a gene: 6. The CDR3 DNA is TGCAGCGTTGTAGCTAGCGGGAGTCGCGGGGAGCTGTTTTTT. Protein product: CSVVASGSRGELFF.

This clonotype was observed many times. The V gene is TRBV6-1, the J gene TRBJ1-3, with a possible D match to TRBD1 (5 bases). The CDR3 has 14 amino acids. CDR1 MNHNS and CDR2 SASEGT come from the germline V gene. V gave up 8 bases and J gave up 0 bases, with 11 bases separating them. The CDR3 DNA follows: TGTGCCAGCGGGCCAGGGAACTCTGGAAACACCATATATTTT. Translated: CASGPGNSGNTIYF.

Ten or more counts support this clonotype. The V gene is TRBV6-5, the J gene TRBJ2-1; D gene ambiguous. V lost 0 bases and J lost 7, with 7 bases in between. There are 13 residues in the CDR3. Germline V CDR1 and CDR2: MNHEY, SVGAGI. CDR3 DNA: TGTGCCAGCAGTTACTCGAGGAGAAATGAGCAGTTCTTC. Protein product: CASSYSRRNEQFF.

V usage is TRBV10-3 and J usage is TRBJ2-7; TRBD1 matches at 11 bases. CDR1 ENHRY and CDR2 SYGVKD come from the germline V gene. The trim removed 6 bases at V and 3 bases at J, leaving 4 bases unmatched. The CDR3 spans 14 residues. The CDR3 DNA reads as TGTGCCATCAGCGCCGGGACAGGGGGCTACGAGCAGTACTTC. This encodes CAISAGTGGYEQYF.

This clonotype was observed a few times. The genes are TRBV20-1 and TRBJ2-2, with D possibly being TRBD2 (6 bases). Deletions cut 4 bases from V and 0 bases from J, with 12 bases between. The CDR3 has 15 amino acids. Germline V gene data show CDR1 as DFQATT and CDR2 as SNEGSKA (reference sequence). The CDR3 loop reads CSATRLVSNTGELFF. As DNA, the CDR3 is TGCAGTGCTACCAGACTAGTTTCGAACACCGGGGAGCTGTTTTTT.

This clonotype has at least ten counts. The CDR3 DNA reads as TGTGCCAGCAGTCAAGGATCGACAGGGTTGGGAAACATTCAGTACTTC. The encoded protein is CASSQGSTGLGNIQYF. The rearrangement links TRBV6-1 to TRBJ2-4, with 7 bases identical to TRBD1. From germline, CDR1 is MNHNS and CDR2 SASEGT. The CDR3 runs 16 residues. The V and J ends lost 5 bases and 6 bases, in that order; junction bases with no gene match: 13.

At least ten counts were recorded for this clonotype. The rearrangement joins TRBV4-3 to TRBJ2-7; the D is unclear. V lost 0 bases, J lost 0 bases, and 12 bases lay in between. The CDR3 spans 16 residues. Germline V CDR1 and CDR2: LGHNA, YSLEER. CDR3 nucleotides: TGCGCCAGCAGCCAAGATGGGGTTCCGAGCTCCTACGAGCAGTACTTC. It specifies CASSQDGVPSSYEQYF.

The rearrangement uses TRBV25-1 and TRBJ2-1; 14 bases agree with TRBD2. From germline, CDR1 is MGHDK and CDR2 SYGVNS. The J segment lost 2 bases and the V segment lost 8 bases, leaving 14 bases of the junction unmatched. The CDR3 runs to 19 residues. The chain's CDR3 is CASASPTLGLAGAYNEQFF. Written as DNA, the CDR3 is TGTGCCAGCGCGTCCCCGACCCTGGGACTAGCGGGAGCCTACAATGAGCAGTTCTTC.

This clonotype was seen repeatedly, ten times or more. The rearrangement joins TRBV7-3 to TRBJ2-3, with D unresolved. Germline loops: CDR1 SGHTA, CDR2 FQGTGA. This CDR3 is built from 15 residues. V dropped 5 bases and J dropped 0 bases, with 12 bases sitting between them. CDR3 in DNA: TGTGCCAGCAGCCCCGTGGGAAAGAGCACAGATACGCAGTATTTT. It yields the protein CASSPVGKSTDTQYF. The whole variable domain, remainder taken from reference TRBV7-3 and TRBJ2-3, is GAGVSQTPSNKVTEKGKYVELRCDPISGHTALYWYRQSLGQGPEFLIYFQGTGAADDSGLPNDRFFAVRPEGSVSTLKIQRTERGDSAVYLCASSPVGKSTDTQYFGPGTRLTVL.

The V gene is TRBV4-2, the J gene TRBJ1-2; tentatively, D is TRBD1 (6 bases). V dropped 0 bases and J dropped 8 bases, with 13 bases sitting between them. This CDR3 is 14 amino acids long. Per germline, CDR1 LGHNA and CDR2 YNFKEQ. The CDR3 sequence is CASSQDPDREGYTF. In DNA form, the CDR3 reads TGTGCCAGCAGCCAAGATCCGGACAGAGAAGGCTACACCTTC.

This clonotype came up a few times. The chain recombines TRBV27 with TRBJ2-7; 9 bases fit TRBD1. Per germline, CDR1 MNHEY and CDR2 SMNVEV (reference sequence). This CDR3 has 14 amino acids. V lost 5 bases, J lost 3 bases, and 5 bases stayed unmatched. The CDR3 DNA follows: TGTGCCAGCAGTGACAGGGGGATAAACTACGAGCAGTACTTC. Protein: CASSDRGINYEQYF.

CDR3 in amino acids: CSARRAGEGVRGREQYF. In DNA form, the CDR3 reads TGCAGTGCTAGGCGGGCGGGAGAGGGGGTTAGGGGGCGCGAGCAGTACTTC. The chain combines TRBV20-1 with TRBJ2-7, with D possibly being TRBD1 or TRBD2 (7 bases each). The CDR3 is made up of 17 amino acids. Trimming cost V 3 bases and J 6 bases, with 27 bases left between them. From germline, CDR1 is DFQATT and CDR2 SNEGSKA (reference sequence).

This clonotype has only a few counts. The CDR3 DNA follows: TGTGCCACCAGACACCGGTGGCTCTACATAGCCAAAAACATTCAGTACTTC. This translates into CATRHRWLYIAKNIQYF. The chain links TRBV24-1 to TRBJ2-4; D not certain. Germline CDR1 KGHDR, CDR2 SFDVKD. The CDR3 runs 17 residues. Trimming took 7 bases from V and 0 from J, leaving 18 bases between them.

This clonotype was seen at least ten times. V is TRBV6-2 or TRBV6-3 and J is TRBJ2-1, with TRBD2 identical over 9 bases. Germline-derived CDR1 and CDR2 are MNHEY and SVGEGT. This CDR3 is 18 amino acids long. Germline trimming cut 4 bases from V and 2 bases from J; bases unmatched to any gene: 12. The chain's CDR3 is CASSWNSGRMGTYNEQFF. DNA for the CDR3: TGTGCCAGCAGTTGGAATAGCGGGAGAATGGGGACCTACAATGAGCAGTTCTTC.

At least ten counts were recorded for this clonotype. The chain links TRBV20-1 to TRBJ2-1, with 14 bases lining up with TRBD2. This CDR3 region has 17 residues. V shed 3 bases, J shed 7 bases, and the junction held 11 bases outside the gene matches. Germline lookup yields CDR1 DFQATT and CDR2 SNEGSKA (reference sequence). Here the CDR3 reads CSARGTSGSAGKNEQFF. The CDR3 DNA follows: TGCAGTGCTAGGGGGACTAGCGGGAGTGCGGGGAAAAATGAGCAGTTCTTC.

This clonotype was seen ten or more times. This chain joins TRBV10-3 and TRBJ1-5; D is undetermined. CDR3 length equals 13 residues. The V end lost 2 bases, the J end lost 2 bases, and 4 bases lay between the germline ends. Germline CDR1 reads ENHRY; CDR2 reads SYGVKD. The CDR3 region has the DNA TGTGCCATCAGTGAGGCCGGCAATCAGCCCCAGCATTTT. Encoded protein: CAISEAGNQPQHF.

In nucleotides, the CDR3 is TGCAGCGTGGGACAGGGGGCTTGGAACACTGAAGCTTTCTTT. This codes for CSVGQGAWNTEAFF. This sequence joins TRBV29-1 and TRBJ1-1, with 12 bases that match TRBD1. This CDR3 is 14 amino acids long. Germline assignment: CDR1 SQVTM and CDR2 ANQGSEA. V gave up 6 bases and J gave up 1 base; unmatched junction bases: 3.

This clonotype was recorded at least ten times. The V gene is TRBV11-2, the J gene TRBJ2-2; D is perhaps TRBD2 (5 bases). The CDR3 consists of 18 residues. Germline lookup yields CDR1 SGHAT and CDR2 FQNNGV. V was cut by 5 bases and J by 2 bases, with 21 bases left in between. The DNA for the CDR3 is TGTGCCAGCAGCACTCCACGAAGAGGGAATTTAAACACCGGGGAGCTGTTTTTT. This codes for CASSTPRRGNLNTGELFF.

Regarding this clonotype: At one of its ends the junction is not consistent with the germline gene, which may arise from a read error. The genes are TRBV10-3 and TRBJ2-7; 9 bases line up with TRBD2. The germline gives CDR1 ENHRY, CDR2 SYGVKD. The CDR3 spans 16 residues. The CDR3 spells CAISESGTSNTAEQHF. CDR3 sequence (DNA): TGTGCCATCAGTGAGTCAGGGACTAGCAATACCGCCGAGCAGCACTTC.

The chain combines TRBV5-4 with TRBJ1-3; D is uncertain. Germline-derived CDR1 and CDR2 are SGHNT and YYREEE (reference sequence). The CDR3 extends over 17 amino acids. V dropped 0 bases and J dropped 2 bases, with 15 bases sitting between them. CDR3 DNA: TGTGCCAGCAGCTTGGCCGGTGCCTTCGGCCCTGGAAACACCATATATTTT. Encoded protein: CASSLAGAFGPGNTIYF.

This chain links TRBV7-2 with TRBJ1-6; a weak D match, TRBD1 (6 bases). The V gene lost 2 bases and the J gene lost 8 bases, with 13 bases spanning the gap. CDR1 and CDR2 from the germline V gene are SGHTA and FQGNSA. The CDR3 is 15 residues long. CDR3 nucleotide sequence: TGTGCCAGCAGCTTAAGGACAGCCAGTCATTCACCCCTCCACTTT. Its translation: CASSLRTASHSPLHF. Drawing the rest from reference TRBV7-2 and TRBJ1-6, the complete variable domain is GAGVSQSPSNKVTEKGKDVELRCDPISGHTALYWYRQSLGQGLEFLIYFQGNSAPDKSGLPSDRFSAERTGGSVSTLTIQRTQQEDSAVYLCASSLRTASHSPLHFGNGTRLTVT.